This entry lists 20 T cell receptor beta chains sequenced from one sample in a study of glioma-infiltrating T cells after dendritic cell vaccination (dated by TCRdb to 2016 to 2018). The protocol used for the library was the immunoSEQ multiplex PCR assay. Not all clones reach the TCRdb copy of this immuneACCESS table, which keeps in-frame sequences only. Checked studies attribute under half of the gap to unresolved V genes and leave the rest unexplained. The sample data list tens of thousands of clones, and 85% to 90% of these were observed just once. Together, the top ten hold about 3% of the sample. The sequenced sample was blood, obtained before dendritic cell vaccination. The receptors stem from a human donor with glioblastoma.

CDR3 sequence (DNA): TGTGCCAGCACCTCAGGGGGGACCGGGGAGCTGTTTTTT. Its protein is CASTSGGTGELFF. The genes are TRBV25-1 and TRBJ2-2; D might be TRBD1 (7 bases). Germline lookup yields CDR1 MGHDK and CDR2 SYGVNS. This CDR3 comprises 13 residues. The ends were cut back, 7 bases at V and 5 bases at J, with 11 bases in the middle.

The CDR3: CASSIEGGGGNQPQHF. CDR3 DNA: TGTGCCAGTAGTATAGAGGGAGGGGGTGGAAATCAGCCCCAGCATTTT. J is TRBJ1-5 and V is TRBV19; tentatively, D is TRBD1 (6 bases). The CDR3 consists of 16 residues. Trimming removed 0 bases at V and 4 bases at J, with 13 bases between. CDR1 is LNHDA and CDR2 is SQIVND in the germline V gene (reference sequence). The variable domain in full, with the rest retrieved from reference TRBV19 and TRBJ1-5, is DGGITQSPKYLFRKEGQNVTLSCEQNLNHDAMYWYRQDPGQGLRLIYYSQIVNDFQKGDIAEGYSVSREKKESFPLTVTSAQKNPTAFYLCASSIEGGGGNQPQHFGDGTRLSIL.

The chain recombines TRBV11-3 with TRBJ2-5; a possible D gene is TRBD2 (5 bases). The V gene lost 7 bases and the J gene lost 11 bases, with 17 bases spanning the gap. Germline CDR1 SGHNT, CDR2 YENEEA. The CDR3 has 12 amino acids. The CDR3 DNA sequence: TGTGCCAGCACCCCTCGGTCTGGGGAGCAGTACTTC. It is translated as CASTPRSGEQYF.

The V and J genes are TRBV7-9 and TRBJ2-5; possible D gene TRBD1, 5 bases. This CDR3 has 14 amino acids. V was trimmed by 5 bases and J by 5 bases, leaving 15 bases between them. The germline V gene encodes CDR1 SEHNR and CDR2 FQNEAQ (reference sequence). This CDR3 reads CASSPRAVGETQYF. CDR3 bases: TGTGCCAGCAGCCCCAGGGCTGTAGGGGAGACCCAGTACTTC.

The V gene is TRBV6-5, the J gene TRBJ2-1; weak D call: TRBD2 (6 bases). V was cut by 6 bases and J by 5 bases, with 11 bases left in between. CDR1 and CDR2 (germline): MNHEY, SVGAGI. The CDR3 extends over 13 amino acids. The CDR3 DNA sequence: TGTGCCAGCAGGCGGGAAGGGGACAATGAGCAGTTCTTC. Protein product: CASRREGDNEQFF.

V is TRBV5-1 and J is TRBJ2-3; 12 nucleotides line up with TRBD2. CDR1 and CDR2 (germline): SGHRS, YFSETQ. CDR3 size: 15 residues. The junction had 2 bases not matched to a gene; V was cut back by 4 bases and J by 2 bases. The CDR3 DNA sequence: TGCGCCAGCAGCAGGACTAGCGGGGCCACAGATACGCAGTATTTT. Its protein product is CASSRTSGATDTQYF.

Here the CDR3 reads CASSLGLAEQYF. The CDR3 nucleotides read TGCGCCAGCAGCTTGGGATTAGCCGAGCAGTACTTC. The chain uses TRBV5-1 and TRBJ2-7; D remains unclear. From germline, CDR1 is SGHRS and CDR2 YFSETQ. With 0 bases removed from V and 6 bases from J, the gap between germline ends came to 7 bases. CDR3 length equals 12 residues.

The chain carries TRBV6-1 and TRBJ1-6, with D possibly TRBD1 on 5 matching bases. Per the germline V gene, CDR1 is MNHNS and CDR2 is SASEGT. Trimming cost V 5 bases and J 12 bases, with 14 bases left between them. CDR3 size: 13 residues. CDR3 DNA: TGTGCCAGCAGTAGAGACAGACTAGGACCCCTCCACTTT. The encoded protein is CASSRDRLGPLHF.

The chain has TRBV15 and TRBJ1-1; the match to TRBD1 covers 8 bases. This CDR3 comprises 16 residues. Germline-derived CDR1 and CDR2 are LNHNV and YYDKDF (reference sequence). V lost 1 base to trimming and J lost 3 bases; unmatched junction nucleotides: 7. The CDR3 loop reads CATSRGTQGADTEAFF. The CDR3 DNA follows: TGTGCCACCAGCAGAGGCACCCAGGGGGCGGACACTGAAGCTTTCTTT.

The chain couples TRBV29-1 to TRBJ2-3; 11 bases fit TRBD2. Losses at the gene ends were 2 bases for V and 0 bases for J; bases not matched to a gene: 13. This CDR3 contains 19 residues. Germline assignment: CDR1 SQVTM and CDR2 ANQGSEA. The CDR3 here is CSVEKPPGLAGYSTDTQYF. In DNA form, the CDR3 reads TGCAGCGTTGAAAAGCCCCCCGGACTAGCGGGCTATAGCACAGATACGCAGTATTTT.

CDR3 sequence: CASSSGQSTDTQYF. Written as DNA, the CDR3 is TGTGCCAGCTCATCTGGACAATCCACAGATACGCAGTATTTT. The chain uses TRBV18 and TRBJ2-3, with D maybe TRBD1 (5 bases). CDR3 length: 14 residues. Germline V gene sequence: CDR1 KGHSH, CDR2 LQKENI. Trimming removed 5 bases from V and 2 bases from J, with 11 bases in between.

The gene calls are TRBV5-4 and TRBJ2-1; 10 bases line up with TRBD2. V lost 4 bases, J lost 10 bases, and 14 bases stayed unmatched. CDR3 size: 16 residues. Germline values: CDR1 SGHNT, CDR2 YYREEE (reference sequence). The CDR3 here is CASSQAGGPSSSEQFF. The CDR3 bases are TGTGCCAGCAGCCAAGCGGGAGGGCCATCTAGTAGCGAGCAGTTCTTC.

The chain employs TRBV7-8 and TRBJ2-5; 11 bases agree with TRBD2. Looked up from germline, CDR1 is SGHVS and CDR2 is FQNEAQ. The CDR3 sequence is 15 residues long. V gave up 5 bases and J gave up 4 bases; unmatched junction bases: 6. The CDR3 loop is CASSGIAGGGETQYF. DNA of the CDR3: TGTGCCAGCAGCGGCATAGCGGGAGGGGGAGAGACCCAGTACTTC.

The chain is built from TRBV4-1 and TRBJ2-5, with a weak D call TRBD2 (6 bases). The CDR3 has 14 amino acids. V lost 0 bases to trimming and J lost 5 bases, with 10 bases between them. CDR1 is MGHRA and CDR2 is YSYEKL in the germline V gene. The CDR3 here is CASSQDGGGETQYF. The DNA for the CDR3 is TGCGCCAGCAGCCAAGACGGCGGAGGGGAGACCCAGTACTTC.

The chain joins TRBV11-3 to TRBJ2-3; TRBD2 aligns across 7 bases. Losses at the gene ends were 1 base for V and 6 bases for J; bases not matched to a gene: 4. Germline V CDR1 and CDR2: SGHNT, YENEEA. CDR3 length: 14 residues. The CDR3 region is CASSLGGRVDTQYF. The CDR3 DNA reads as TGTGCCAGCAGCTTAGGAGGGAGGGTCGATACGCAGTATTTT. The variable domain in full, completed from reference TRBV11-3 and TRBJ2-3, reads EAGVVQSPRYKIIEKKQPVAFWCNPISGHNTLYWYLQNLGQGPELLIRYENEEAVDDSQLPKDRFSAERLKGVDSTLKIQPAELGDSAVYLCASSLGGRVDTQYFGPGTRLTVL.

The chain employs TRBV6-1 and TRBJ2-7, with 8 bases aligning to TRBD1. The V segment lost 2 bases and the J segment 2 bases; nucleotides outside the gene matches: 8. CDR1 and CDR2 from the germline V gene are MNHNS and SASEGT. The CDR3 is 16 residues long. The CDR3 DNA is TGTGCCAGCAGTGAAAGGGCGGCAGGGGGCCCCTACGAGCAGTACTTC. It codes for CASSERAAGGPYEQYF.

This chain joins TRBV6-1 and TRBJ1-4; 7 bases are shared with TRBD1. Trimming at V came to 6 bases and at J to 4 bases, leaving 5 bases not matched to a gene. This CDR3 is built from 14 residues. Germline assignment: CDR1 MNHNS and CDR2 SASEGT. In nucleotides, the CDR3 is TGTGCCAGCAGCCTGACAGGGAATAATGAAAAACTGTTTTTT. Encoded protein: CASSLTGNNEKLFF.

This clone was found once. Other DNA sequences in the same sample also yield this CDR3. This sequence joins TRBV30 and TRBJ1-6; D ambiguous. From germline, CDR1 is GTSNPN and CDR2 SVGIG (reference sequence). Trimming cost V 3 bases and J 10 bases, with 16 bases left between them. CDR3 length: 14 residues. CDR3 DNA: TGTGCCTGGAGCCCGCGTCCCCGAGAGTCACCCCTCCACTTT. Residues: CAWSPRPRESPLHF. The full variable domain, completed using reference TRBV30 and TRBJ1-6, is SQTIHQWPATLVQPVGSPLSLECTVEGTSNPNLYWYRQAAGRGLQLLFYSVGIGQISSEVPQNLSASRPQDRQFILSSKKLLLSDSGFYLCAWSPRPRESPLHFGNGTRLTVT.

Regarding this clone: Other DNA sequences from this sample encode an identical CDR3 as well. The CDR3 DNA is TGTGCCAGCAGACGGGGAATTAACACTGAAGCTTTCTTT. Translating it yields CASRRGINTEAFF. V usage is TRBV6-5 and J usage is TRBJ1-1; D is unresolved. CDR1 is MNHEY, CDR2 SVGAGI, per germline. V was pared by 6 bases and J by 2 bases, with 10 bases between. This CDR3 contains 13 residues.

CDR3 coding DNA: TGTGCCAGCAGCCTCCCGGGGGGGAACGAGCAGTACTTC. It yields the protein CASSLPGGNEQYF. The chain employs TRBV11-1 and TRBJ2-7, with 8 bases fitting TRBD2. Germline CDR1 SGHAT, CDR2 FQDESV (reference sequence). Germline trimming cut 5 bases from V and 5 bases from J; bases unmatched to any gene: 5. The CDR3 loop spans 13 amino acids.